This TCR beta chain was sequenced during a study of T cell changes during pregnancy in multiple sclerosis. Measured with immunoSEQ multiplex PCR; TCRdb has only the in-frame clones, and not every one. Of some 46,000 clones detected, 85% to 95% appear once; the ten largest clones hold approximately 2.2%. Between the trimmed V and J ends, which lost 2 bases and 0 bases, there was a span of 15 bases. This CDR3 region has 17 residues. Germline lookup yields CDR1 SGHTA and CDR2 FQGNSA. The clonotype comes from a female donor with multiple sclerosis, enrolled in a pregnancy study. The sample was peripheral blood, taken in the third trimester of pregnancy. V gene TRBV7-2 combines with J gene TRBJ2-3; the D is unclear. This CDR3 reads CASSLRSSPISTDTQYF. The CDR3 region has the DNA TGTGCCAGCAGCTTAAGATCGTCCCCTATTAGCACAGATACGCAGTATTTT.